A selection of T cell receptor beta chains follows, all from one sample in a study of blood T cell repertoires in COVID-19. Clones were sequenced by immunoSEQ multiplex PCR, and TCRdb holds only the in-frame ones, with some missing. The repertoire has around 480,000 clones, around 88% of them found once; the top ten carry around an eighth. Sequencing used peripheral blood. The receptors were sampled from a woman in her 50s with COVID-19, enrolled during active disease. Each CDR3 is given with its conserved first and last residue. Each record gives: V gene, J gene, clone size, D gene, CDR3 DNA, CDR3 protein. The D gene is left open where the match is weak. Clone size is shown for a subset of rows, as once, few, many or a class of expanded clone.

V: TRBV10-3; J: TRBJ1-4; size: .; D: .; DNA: TGTGCCATCAGTGTCAGGGTAGGCGAAAAACTGTTTTTT; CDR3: CAISVRVGEKLFF
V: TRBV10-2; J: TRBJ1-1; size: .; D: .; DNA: TGCGCCAGCTGTATTTCAGGGCGCGGGAGCACTGAAGCTTTCTTT; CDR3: CASCISGRGSTEAFF
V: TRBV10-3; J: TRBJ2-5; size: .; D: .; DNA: TGTGCCATCGGCCAACAAGAGACCCAGTACTTC; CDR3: CAIGQQETQYF
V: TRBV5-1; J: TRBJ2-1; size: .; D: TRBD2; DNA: TGCGCCAGCAGCTTGATGATTAGCGGGGACAATGAGCAGTTCTTC; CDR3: CASSLMISGDNEQFF
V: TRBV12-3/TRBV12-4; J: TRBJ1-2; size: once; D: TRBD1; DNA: TGTGCCAGCCGACTTGGGACAGCCGAATTACCCACCTTC; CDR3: CASRLGTAELPTF
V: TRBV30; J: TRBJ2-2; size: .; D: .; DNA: TGTGCCTGGAGTGTACAAGGGGTCCCCGGGGAGCTGTTTTTT; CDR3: CAWSVQGVPGELFF
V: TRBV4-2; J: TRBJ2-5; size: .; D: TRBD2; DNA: TGTGCCAGCAGCCTTCAACTAGCGGGGGGAGAGACCCAGTACTTC; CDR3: CASSLQLAGGETQYF
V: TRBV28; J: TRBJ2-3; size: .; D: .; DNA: TGTGCCAGCAGCCCTGACAGCCACACAGATACGCAGTATTTT; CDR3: CASSPDSHTDTQYF
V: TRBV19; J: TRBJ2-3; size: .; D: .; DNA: TGTGCCAGTAGTGTGGACGGGGAGACAGATACGCAGTATTTT; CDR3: CASSVDGETDTQYF
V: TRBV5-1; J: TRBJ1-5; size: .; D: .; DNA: TGCGCCAGCAGCTCTGGGGGACAAGCCAATCAGCCCCAGCATTTT; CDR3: CASSSGGQANQPQHF
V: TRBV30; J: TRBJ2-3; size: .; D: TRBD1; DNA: TGTGCCTGGGATAATGGACAGGGATTTTCAGATACGCAGTATTTT; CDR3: CAWDNGQGFSDTQYF
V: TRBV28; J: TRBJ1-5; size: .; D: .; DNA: TGTGCCAGCAGTTTATCTTTTCGTCAGCCCCAGCATTTT; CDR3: CASSLSFRQPQHF
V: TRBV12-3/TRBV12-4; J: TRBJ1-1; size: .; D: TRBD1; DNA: TGTGCCAGCAGTCTTACAGGGGTGGAGTGGGCTTTCTTT; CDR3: CASSLTGVEWAFF
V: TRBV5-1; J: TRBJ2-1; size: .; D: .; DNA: TGCGCCAGCAGCCATCTGAGACAGGCTGGTGATGAGCAGTTCTTC; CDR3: CASSHLRQAGDEQFF
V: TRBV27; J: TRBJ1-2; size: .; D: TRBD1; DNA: TGTGCCAGCAGTCCAGTGGACAGGAACTATGGCTACACCTTC; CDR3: CASSPVDRNYGYTF
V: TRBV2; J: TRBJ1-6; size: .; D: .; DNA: TGTGCCAGCAGCCCGACAGAGAATTCACCCCTCCACTTT; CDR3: CASSPTENSPLHF
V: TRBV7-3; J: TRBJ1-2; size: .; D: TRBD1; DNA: TGTGCCAGCAGCCCGCTGGACAGGTGGGTCTATGGCTACACCTTC; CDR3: CASSPLDRWVYGYTF
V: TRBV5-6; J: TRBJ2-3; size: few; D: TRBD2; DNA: TGTGCCAGCAGCCTTAGCGGGGGGGCCGATACGCAGTATTTT; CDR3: CASSLSGGADTQYF
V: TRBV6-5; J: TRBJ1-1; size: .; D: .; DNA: TGTGCCAGCAGTTACGACTTGGCGTCCATGAACACTGAAGCTTTCTTT; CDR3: CASSYDLASMNTEAFF
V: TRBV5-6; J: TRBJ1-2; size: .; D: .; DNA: TGTGCCAGCAGCTCCGACAGGTTGAAACGTTTTGGCTACACCTTC; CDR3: CASSSDRLKRFGYTF
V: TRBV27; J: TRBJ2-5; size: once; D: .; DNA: TGTGCCAGCAGTATCCGGGACTCTGCCCAGGAGACCCAGTACTTC; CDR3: CASSIRDSAQETQYF
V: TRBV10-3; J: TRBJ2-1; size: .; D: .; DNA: TGTGCCATCAGTGAGGCGGACTATTTGCGGCAGTTCTTC; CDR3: CAISEADYLRQFF
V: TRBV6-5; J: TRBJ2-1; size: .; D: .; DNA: TGTGCCAGCAGGGCAGGGGCCGGGGAGCAGTTCTTC; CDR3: CASRAGAGEQFF
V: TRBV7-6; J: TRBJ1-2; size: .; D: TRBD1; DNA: TGTGCCAGCAGCTTCCCCGGACAGGGGGCGAGCTACACCTTC; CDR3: CASSFPGQGASYTF
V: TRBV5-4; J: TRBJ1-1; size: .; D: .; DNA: TGTGCCAGCAGCTCAGAAAACGCCATGAACACTGAAGCTTTCTTT; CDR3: CASSSENAMNTEAFF
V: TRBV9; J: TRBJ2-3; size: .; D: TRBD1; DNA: TGTGCCAGCAGCCCCCGATCCTCCCGCCCGGGACAGGGGGCGGCAGATACGCAGTATTTT; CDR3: CASSPRSSRPGQGAADTQYF
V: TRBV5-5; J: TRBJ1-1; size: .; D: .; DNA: TGTGCCAGCAGCCCGGCGGGGGACACCGAAGCTTTCTTT; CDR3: CASSPAGDTEAFF
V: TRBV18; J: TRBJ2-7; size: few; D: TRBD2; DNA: TGTGCCAGCTCACCAGGAGGGACTAGCGGGGGGAACGAGCAGTACTTC; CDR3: CASSPGGTSGGNEQYF
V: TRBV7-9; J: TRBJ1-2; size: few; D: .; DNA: TGTGCCAGCAGCTCGCCCAGTGATGGCTACACCTTC; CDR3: CASSSPSDGYTF
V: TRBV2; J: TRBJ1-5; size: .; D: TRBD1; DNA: TGTGCCAGCAGTCGCAGGGGGGATAGCAATCAGCCCCAGCATTTT; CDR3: CASSRRGDSNQPQHF
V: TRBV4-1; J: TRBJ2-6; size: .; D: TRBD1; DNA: TGCGCCAGCAGCCAAGCCACAGGGGACGTGTCTGGGGCCAACGTCCTGACTTTC; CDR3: CASSQATGDVSGANVLTF
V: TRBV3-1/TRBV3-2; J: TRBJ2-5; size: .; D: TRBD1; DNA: TGTGCCAGCAGCCCCTTGGGACAGGGAGTAGAGACCCAGTACTTC; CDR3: CASSPLGQGVETQYF
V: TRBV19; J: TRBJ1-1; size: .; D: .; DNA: TGTGCCAGTAGTACAGGTTTAGGGGGTACTGAAGCTTTCTTT; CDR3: CASSTGLGGTEAFF
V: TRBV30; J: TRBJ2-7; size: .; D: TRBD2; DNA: TGTGCCTGGAGTCCAGCGGGGGGGTGGGTATCCTACGAGCAGTACTTC; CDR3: CAWSPAGGWVSYEQYF
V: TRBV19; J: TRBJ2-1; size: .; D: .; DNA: TGTGCCAGTAGTCGGGGGGCAAAGAACAATGAGCAGTTCTTC; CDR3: CASSRGAKNNEQFF
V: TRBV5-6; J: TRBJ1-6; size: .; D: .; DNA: TGTGCCAGCCGCCAAGGGGGAAGAGGGTCACCCCTCCACTTT; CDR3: CASRQGGRGSPLHF
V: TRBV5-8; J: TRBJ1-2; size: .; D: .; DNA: TGCAATACACGAGGCTACACCTTC; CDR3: CNTRGYTF
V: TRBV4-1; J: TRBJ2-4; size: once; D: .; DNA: TGCGCCAGCAGCCCCCTGACAGTGGGGTTTAGCATTCAGTACTTC; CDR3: CASSPLTVGFSIQYF
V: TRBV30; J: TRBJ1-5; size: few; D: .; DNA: TGTGCCTGGAGTAGACAGAGCAATCAGCCCCAGCATTTT; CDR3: CAWSRQSNQPQHF
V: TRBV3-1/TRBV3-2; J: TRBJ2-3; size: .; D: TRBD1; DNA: TGTGCCAGCAGCCAAGGACAGGGAGCAGATACGCAGTATTTT; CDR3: CASSQGQGADTQYF
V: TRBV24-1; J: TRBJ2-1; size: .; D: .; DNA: TGTGCCACCAGTGATACGGGAGCCTACAATGAGCAGTTCTTC; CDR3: CATSDTGAYNEQFF
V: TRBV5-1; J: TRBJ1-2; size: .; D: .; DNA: TGCGCCAGCACATTAGGACAGAACTATGGCTACACCTTC; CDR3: CASTLGQNYGYTF
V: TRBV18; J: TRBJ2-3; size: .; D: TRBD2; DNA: TGTGCCAGCTCCCCAGGGACTAGCGGGCGCACAGATACGCAGTATTTT; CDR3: CASSPGTSGRTDTQYF
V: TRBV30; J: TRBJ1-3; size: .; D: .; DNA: TGTGCCTGGAGGGGGGGAGGCTCTGGAAACACCATATATTTT; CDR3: CAWRGGGSGNTIYF
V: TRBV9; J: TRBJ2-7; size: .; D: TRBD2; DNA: TGTGCCAGCAGCCACGGGACTAGCGGGGCCTACGAGCAGTACTTC; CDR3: CASSHGTSGAYEQYF